Listed here are 6 T cell receptor beta chains from one sample, sequenced in a study of cytomegalovirus exposure and HLA in healthy donors (TCRdb year 2017). Receptor amplification or capture employed the immunoSEQ multiplex PCR assay. A mixture of 60 forward primers for TCR Vbeta segments and 13 reverse primers for TCR Jbeta segments was used in the multiplex PCR. TCRdb obtained this table from immuneACCESS and retained in-frame rearrangements with V and J assigned. These tables miss some clones; where compared with another copy, unresolved V genes account for less than half of the shortfall, and the remainder is unexplained. In all, the sample holds fewer than 150,000 clones, and under 85% of those were seen once. The ten top clones hold less than 4% of the sample. Sequences were obtained from PBMCs. These receptors originate from a man aged 25 to 40 in good health and CMV-seronegative.

The table lists this clone with a few counts. This chain links TRBV6-5 with TRBJ1-1; weak D call: TRBD1 (6 bases). The CDR3 extends over 11 amino acids. Trimming pared 8 bases from V and 12 bases from J, leaving 16 bases between. Germline values: CDR1 MNHEY, CDR2 SVGAGI. DNA of the CDR3: TGTGCCAGCCGCCTCAGGGGCCGGTCTTTCTTT. It is translated as CASRLRGRSFF.

CDR3 amino acids: CASSDSAFSGNTIYF. For the CDR3, the DNA is TGTGCCAGCAGTGACTCAGCTTTCTCTGGAAACACCATATATTTT. The chain recombines TRBV6-4 with TRBJ1-3; unclear D gene. Looked up from germline, CDR1 is MRHNA and CDR2 is SNTAGT. The CDR3 covers 15 residues. With 0 bases removed from V and 0 bases from J, the gap between germline ends came to 6 bases.

In its sample, this clone was seen a few times. The chain is built from TRBV20-1 and TRBJ2-4; TRBD2 matches at 7 bases. J gave up 7 bases and V 5 bases, and 2 bases lay outside the gene matches. This CDR3 has 11 amino acids. The V gene's germline CDR1 is DFQATT and CDR2 SNEGSKA (reference sequence). The CDR3 DNA reads as TGCAGTGCTGGGAGGGACAACATTCAGTACTTC. Its protein product is CSAGRDNIQYF.

V usage is TRBV6-5 and J usage is TRBJ1-5; D remains unclear. This CDR3 is 12 amino acids long. Between the trimmed V and J ends, which lost 6 bases and 7 bases, there was a span of 10 bases. Germline V gene data show CDR1 as MNHEY and CDR2 as SVGAGI. The DNA for the CDR3 is TGTGCCAGCAGAACGCGGGGACAGCCCCAGCATTTT. Translating it yields CASRTRGQPQHF.

The chain carries TRBV6-5 and TRBJ2-1; 9 nucleotides align to TRBD1. The J segment lost 7 bases and the V segment lost 6 bases, leaving 7 bases of the junction unmatched. The germline V gene encodes CDR1 MNHEY and CDR2 SVGAGI. This CDR3 is built from 14 residues. CDR3: CASSPLDRGNEQFF. The DNA for the CDR3 is TGTGCCAGCAGCCCCCTAGACAGGGGGAATGAGCAGTTCTTC.

This clone was counted between two and nine times. The chain is built from TRBV28 and TRBJ2-1, with D perhaps TRBD1 (6 bases). The CDR3 runs 15 residues. The V end was cut by 0 bases, the J end by 6 bases, with 12 bases between. Germline CDR1 and CDR2: MDHEN and SYDVKM. The CDR3 region has the DNA TGTGCCAGCAGTTTATGGGCAGGGGAGATCAATGAGCAGTTCTTC. Translation gives CASSLWAGEINEQFF.